The 26 T cell receptor beta chains below all came from one sample that was sequenced in a study of cytomegalovirus exposure and HLA in healthy donors. Researchers ran the PCR with 60 Vbeta and 13 Jbeta primers. Profiled with immunoSEQ multiplex PCR; TCRdb holds only in-frame clones, not every one. The data hold about 130,000 clones, with about 68% observed a single time. Sample: PBMCs. All receptors derive from a man aged 40-55 years in good health and CMV-seropositive.

This clone is medium-sized within its sample. V is TRBV25-1 and J is TRBJ2-7, with TRBD2 identical over 8 bases. Unmatched junction bases numbered 7, after V lost 5 bases and J lost 7 bases. Germline CDR1 and CDR2: MGHDK and SYGVNS. This CDR3 comprises 13 residues. The CDR3 spells CASSRQREREQYF. CDR3 DNA: TGTGCCAGCAGTAGACAGCGGGAGCGGGAGCAGTACTTC.

The chain uses TRBV5-1 and TRBJ2-5; D is perhaps TRBD1 (6 bases). The CDR3 contains 16 residues. Trimming stripped 3 bases from V and 5 bases from J, with 20 bases between. CDR1 is SGHRS, CDR2 YFSETQ, per germline. The CDR3: CASSSSRVPQGETQYF. Written as DNA, the CDR3 is TGCGCCAGCAGCTCGTCCCGGGTCCCCCAGGGGGAGACCCAGTACTTC. Full variable domain (remainder filled in from reference TRBV5-1 and TRBJ2-5): KAGVTQTPRYLIKTRGQQVTLSCSPISGHRSVSWYQQTPGQGLQFLFEYFSETQRNKGNFPGRFSGRQFSNSRSEMNVSTLELGDSALYLCASSSSRVPQGETQYFGPGTRLLVL.

V is TRBV11-2 and J is TRBJ2-7; D not resolved. CDR3 length equals 14 residues. Germline CDR1 SGHAT, CDR2 FQNNGV. V lost 3 bases and J 7 bases, leaving 16 bases between the germline ends. CDR3 amino acids: CASSLNSRRGEQYF. The CDR3 DNA follows: TGTGCCAGCAGCTTGAACTCGCGGCGAGGTGAGCAGTACTTC.

The V call is TRBV11-2, the J call TRBJ2-7, with TRBD1 matching over 8 bases. CDR3 length: 15 amino acids. The ends lost 0 bases at V and 7 bases at J; junction bases unmatched: 8. Germline V gives CDR1 SGHAT, CDR2 FQNNGV. In DNA, the CDR3 is TGTGCCAGCAGCTTAGATCAGGGGGCGCACGGAGAGCAGTACTTC. Protein sequence: CASSLDQGAHGEQYF. Full variable domain (outside the CDR3, taken from reference TRBV11-2 and TRBJ2-7): EAGVAQSPRYKIIEKRQSVAFWCNPISGHATLYWYQQILGQGPKLLIQFQNNGVVDDSQLPKDRFSAERLKGVDSTLKIQPAKLEDSAVYLCASSLDQGAHGEQYFGPGTRLTVT.

V is TRBV2 and J is TRBJ1-1; TRBD1 matches at 8 bases. The CDR3 extends over 14 amino acids. Trimming removed 2 bases from V and 11 bases from J; junction bases left unmatched: 10. Germline loops: CDR1 SNHLY, CDR2 FYNNEI. The CDR3 loop reads CASSEQGARGWAFF. In nucleotides, the CDR3 is TGTGCCAGCAGTGAACAGGGGGCGCGAGGATGGGCTTTCTTT.

The rearrangement joins TRBV5-1 to TRBJ2-3, with 13 positions matching TRBD2. Trimming removed 0 bases from V and 11 bases from J; junction bases left unmatched: 12. CDR3 length equals 17 residues. The V gene's germline CDR1 is SGHRS and CDR2 YFSETQ. The CDR3, as DNA: TGCGCCAGCAGCTTGGGGGTGACTAGCGGGAGGTCGAGCGAGCAGTATTTT. It specifies CASSLGVTSGRSSEQYF.

The CDR3 region has the DNA TGTGCCAGCAGTGGGACAGGGGCCGGCTACGAGCAGTACTTC. Protein: CASSGTGAGYEQYF. The chain combines TRBV2 with TRBJ2-7; TRBD1 agrees at 9 bases. CDR3 length equals 14 residues. The junction had 4 bases not matched to a gene; V was cut back by 4 bases and J by 3 bases. Germline-derived CDR1 and CDR2 are SNHLY and FYNNEI.

CDR3 region: CASSLVADTNTGELFF. CDR3 sequence (DNA): TGTGCCAGCAGCTTAGTAGCGGACACGAACACCGGGGAGCTGTTTTTT. This sequence joins TRBV11-3 and TRBJ2-2; D possibly corresponds to TRBD2 (6 bases). The V gene lost 1 base and the J gene lost 0 bases, with 9 bases spanning the gap. Germline assignment: CDR1 SGHNT and CDR2 YENEEA. This CDR3 region has 16 residues.

The V and J genes are TRBV7-9 and TRBJ1-3; D remains unclear. CDR3 size: 15 residues. Germline lookup yields CDR1 SEHNR and CDR2 FQNEAQ (reference sequence). Trimming cost V 0 bases and J 0 bases, with 6 bases left between them. The CDR3 DNA sequence: TGTGCCAGCAGCTTAGCCCAGAACTCTGGAAACACCATATATTTT. This translates into CASSLAQNSGNTIYF. The full variable domain, completed using reference TRBV7-9 and TRBJ1-3, is DTGVSQNPRHKITKRGQNVTFRCDPISEHNRLYWYRQTLGQGPEFLTYFQNEAQLEKSRLLSDRFSAERPKGSFSTLEIQRTEQGDSAMYLCASSLAQNSGNTIYFGEGSWLTVV.

This sequence joins TRBV19 and TRBJ2-5, with 10 bases matching TRBD2. This CDR3 contains 16 residues. Germline V gene lookup returns CDR1 LNHDA and CDR2 SQIVND (reference sequence). The ends lost 0 bases at V and 2 bases at J; junction bases unmatched: 3. CDR3 sequence reads: CASSIERLAGQETQYF. Written as DNA, the CDR3 is TGTGCCAGTAGTATAGAAAGACTAGCGGGTCAAGAGACCCAGTACTTC.

This chain joins TRBV28 and TRBJ2-5, with 8 bases matching TRBD1. The CDR3 is 14 residues long. V shed 5 bases, J shed 4 bases, and the junction held 6 bases outside the gene matches. Germline V gene lookup returns CDR1 MDHEN and CDR2 SYDVKM. The CDR3 DNA follows: TGTGCCAGCAGTCCCCAGGGGGCCCGAGAGACCCAGTACTTC. This encodes CASSPQGARETQYF.

V is TRBV7-2 and J is TRBJ2-1; D perhaps matches TRBD1 (5 bases). The CDR3 runs to 15 residues. The germline gives CDR1 SGHTA, CDR2 FQGNSA. The ends were cut back, 1 base at V and 8 bases at J, with 15 bases in the middle. CDR3 loop: CASSLVVVQGYEQFF. The DNA for the CDR3 is TGTGCCAGCAGCTTAGTAGTAGTCCAGGGCTATGAGCAGTTCTTC.

The chain has TRBV19 and TRBJ2-2; D is possibly TRBD1 (6 bases). Germline CDR1 reads LNHDA; CDR2 reads SQIVND (reference sequence). V was cut by 7 bases and J by 1 base, with 13 bases left in between. The CDR3 spans 15 residues. This CDR3 is CASTPWDMNTGELFF. The CDR3 bases are TGTGCCAGTACCCCCTGGGACATGAACACCGGGGAGCTGTTTTTT.

The J gene is TRBJ1-6, the V gene TRBV30; D is possibly TRBD1 (5 bases). The germline V gene encodes CDR1 GTSNPN and CDR2 SVGIG (reference sequence). This CDR3 has 16 residues. The V end lost 2 bases, the J end lost 9 bases, and 20 bases lay between the germline ends. The CDR3 protein is CAWSIPGPRDRSPLHF. CDR3 DNA: TGTGCCTGGAGTATTCCGGGCCCCAGGGATCGTTCACCCCTCCACTTT.

The chain combines TRBV19 with TRBJ2-7; TRBD2 agrees at 10 bases. CDR1 and CDR2 from the germline V gene are LNHDA and SQIVND (reference sequence). Trimming removed 0 bases from V and 7 bases from J; junction bases left unmatched: 12. The CDR3 consists of 17 residues. The CDR3 DNA follows: TGTGCCAGTAGTATAGATCTATTCGGGACTAGCGATATGGAGCAGTACTTC. The encoded protein is CASSIDLFGTSDMEQYF.

CDR3 sequence (DNA): TGTGCCAGCACGGGTCTCGGCAATCAGCCCCAGCATTTT. Translated, it gives CASTGLGNQPQHF. The chain joins TRBV25-1 to TRBJ1-5; no clear D gene. This CDR3 has 13 residues. V lost 7 bases and J lost 2, with 9 bases in between. From germline, CDR1 is MGHDK and CDR2 SYGVNS.

The chain recombines TRBV7-9 with TRBJ2-1, with D perhaps matching TRBD1 (6 bases). V was trimmed by 5 bases and J by 10 bases, leaving 12 bases between them. Germline loops: CDR1 SEHNR, CDR2 FQNEAQ (reference sequence). The CDR3 length is 12 residues. DNA of the CDR3: TGTGCCAGCAGCCCAAAGACAGGAGAGCAGTTCTTC. Amino acids: CASSPKTGEQFF. The full variable domain, completed using reference TRBV7-9 and TRBJ2-1, is DTGVSQNPRHKITKRGQNVTFRCDPISEHNRLYWYRQTLGQGPEFLTYFQNEAQLEKSRLLSDRFSAERPKGSFSTLEIQRTEQGDSAMYLCASSPKTGEQFFGPGTRLTVL.

This chain links TRBV19 with TRBJ2-7; 9 positions agree with TRBD1. CDR1 is LNHDA and CDR2 is SQIVND in the germline V gene (reference sequence). The V gene end was trimmed by 5 bases and the J gene end by 5 bases; junction bases not matched to a gene: 7. The CDR3 totals 14 residues. As DNA, the CDR3 is TGTGCCAGTAGTGGGACAGGGTTTGGCCACGAGCAGTACTTC. This encodes CASSGTGFGHEQYF.

The rearrangement uses TRBV2 and TRBJ1-1; TRBD1 matches at 7 bases. The CDR3 is 13 amino acids. J was trimmed by 5 bases and V by 7 bases; bases with no gene match: 7. Per the germline V gene, CDR1 is SNHLY and CDR2 is FYNNEI. CDR3: CASNRGGGTEAFF. The CDR3 bases are TGTGCCAGCAACAGGGGTGGGGGAACTGAAGCTTTCTTT.

The chain has TRBV10-3 and TRBJ2-3; 7 nucleotides align to TRBD2. CDR1 and CDR2 from the germline V gene are ENHRY and SYGVKD. The CDR3 covers 13 residues. With 0 bases clipped from V and 8 bases from J, the junction kept 2 bases outside the gene matches. CDR3 amino acids: CAISESGGPTQYF. The CDR3 coding sequence is TGTGCCATCAGTGAGTCGGGAGGGCCTACGCAGTATTTT.

This chain links TRBV6-6 with TRBJ2-7; 9 bases line up with TRBD1. This CDR3 comprises 15 residues. CDR1 is MNHNY, CDR2 SVGAGI, per germline (reference sequence). J gave up 7 bases and V 0 bases, and 7 bases lay outside the gene matches. CDR3 sequence reads: CASSYSGQGVREQYF. The CDR3 coding sequence is TGTGCCAGCAGTTACTCGGGACAGGGAGTTCGTGAGCAGTACTTC.

V is TRBV14 and J is TRBJ1-1; 7 bases align to TRBD1. The CDR3 consists of 14 residues. Germline V gene sequence: CDR1 SGHDN, CDR2 FVKESK. With V trimmed by 0 bases and J by 7 bases, 5 bases remained unmatched. CDR3 loop: CASSQDPSGGEAFF. In nucleotides, the CDR3 is TGTGCCAGCAGCCAAGATCCTTCAGGGGGTGAAGCTTTCTTT.

This rearrangement joins TRBV9 to TRBJ1-1, with 10 nucleotides matching TRBD1. The CDR3 is made up of 16 amino acids. CDR1 and CDR2 (germline): SGDLS, YYNGEE. V lost 0 bases, J lost 8 bases, and 10 bases stayed unmatched. For the CDR3, the DNA is TGTGCCAGCAGCGTAGGGCCGAGACAGGGGGCTAAAGAAGCTTTCTTT. Its protein is CASSVGPRQGAKEAFF. Full variable domain (rest looked up from reference TRBV9 and TRBJ1-1): DSGVTQTPKHLITATGQRVTLRCSPRSGDLSVYWYQQSLDQGLQFLIQYYNGEERAKGNILERFSAQQFPDLHSELNLSSLELGDSALYFCASSVGPRQGAKEAFFGQGTRLTVV.

The chain recombines TRBV30 with TRBJ1-4; 8 bases match TRBD1. The V segment lost 7 bases and the J segment 14 bases; nucleotides outside the gene matches: 12. The germline V gene has CDR1 GTSNPN and CDR2 SVGIG (reference sequence). The CDR3 runs to 12 residues. CDR3 nucleotide sequence: TGTGCCTCTCTTGACGACAGGGGAGGCCTGTTTTTT. Translation gives CASLDDRGGLFF.

J is TRBJ2-3 and V is TRBV29-1; TRBD2 is a possible D gene (5 bases). Deletions cut 4 bases from V and 1 base from J, with 6 bases between. CDR1 SQVTM and CDR2 ANQGSEA come from the germline V gene. The CDR3 runs to 12 residues. Written as DNA, the CDR3 is TGCAGCGTTGGGACTGGCACAGATACGCAGTATTTT. Translating gives CSVGTGTDTQYF.

The chain has TRBV7-9 and TRBJ1-1; D is possibly TRBD1 (6 bases). The ends were cut back, 7 bases at V and 1 base at J, with 10 bases in the middle. The length of the CDR3 is 13 residues. The germline CDR1 and CDR2 sequences are SEHNR and FQNEAQ (reference sequence). Here the CDR3 reads CASNPDRNTEAFF. The CDR3 region has the DNA TGTGCCAGCAACCCGGACAGGAACACTGAAGCTTTCTTT.